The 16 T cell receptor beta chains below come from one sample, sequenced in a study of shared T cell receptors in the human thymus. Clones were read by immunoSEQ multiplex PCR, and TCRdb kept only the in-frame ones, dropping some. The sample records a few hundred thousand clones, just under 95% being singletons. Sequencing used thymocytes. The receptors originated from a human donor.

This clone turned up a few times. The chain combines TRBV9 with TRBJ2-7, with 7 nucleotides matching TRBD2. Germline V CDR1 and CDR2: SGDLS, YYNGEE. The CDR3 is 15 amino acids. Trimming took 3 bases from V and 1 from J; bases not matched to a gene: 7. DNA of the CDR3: TGTGCCAGCAGCGGAGCGGGAAGAGGGTCCTACGAGCAGTACTTC. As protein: CASSGAGRGSYEQYF.

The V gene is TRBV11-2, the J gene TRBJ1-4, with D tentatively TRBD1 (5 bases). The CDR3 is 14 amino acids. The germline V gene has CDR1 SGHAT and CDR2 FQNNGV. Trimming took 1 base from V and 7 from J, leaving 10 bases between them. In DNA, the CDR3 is TGTGCCAGCAGCTTAGGTGGGACGGGTGAAAAACTGTTTTTT. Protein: CASSLGGTGEKLFF.

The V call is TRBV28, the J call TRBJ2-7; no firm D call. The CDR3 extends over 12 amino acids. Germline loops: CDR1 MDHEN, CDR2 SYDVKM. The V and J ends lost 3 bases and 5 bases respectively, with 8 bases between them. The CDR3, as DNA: TGTGCCAGCAGTTTGGGTATCGACGAGCAGTACTTC. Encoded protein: CASSLGIDEQYF.

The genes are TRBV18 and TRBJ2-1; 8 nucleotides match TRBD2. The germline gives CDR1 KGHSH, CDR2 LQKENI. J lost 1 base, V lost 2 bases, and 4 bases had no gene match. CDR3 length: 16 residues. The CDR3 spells CASSPSTSGSYNEQFF. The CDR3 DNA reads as TGTGCCAGCTCACCAAGCACTAGCGGATCCTACAATGAGCAGTTCTTC.

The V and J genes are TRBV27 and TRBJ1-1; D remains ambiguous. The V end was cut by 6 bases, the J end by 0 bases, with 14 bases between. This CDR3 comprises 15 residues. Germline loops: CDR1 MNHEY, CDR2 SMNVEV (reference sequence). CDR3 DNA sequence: TGTGCCAGCAGCCCCTTCGAGGGATTGAACACTGAAGCTTTCTTT. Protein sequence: CASSPFEGLNTEAFF.

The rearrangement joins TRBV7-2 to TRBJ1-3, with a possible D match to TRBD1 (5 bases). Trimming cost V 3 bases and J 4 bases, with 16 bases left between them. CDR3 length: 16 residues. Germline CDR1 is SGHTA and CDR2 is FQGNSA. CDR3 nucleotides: TGTGCCAGCAGCTTGGGACCTACTGCAAGGGGAAACACCATATATTTT. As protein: CASSLGPTARGNTIYF.

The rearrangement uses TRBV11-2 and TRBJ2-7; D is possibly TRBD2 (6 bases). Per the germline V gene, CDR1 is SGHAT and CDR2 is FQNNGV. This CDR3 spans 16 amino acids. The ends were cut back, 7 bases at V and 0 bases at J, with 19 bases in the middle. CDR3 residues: CASMLQAGIPSYEQYF. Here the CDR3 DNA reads TGTGCCAGCATGCTCCAGGCGGGAATACCCTCCTACGAGCAGTACTTC.

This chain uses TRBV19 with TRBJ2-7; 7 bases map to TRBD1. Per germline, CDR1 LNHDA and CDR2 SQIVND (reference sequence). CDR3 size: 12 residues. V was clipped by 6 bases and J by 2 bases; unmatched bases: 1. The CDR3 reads CASRGTAYEQYF. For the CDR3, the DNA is TGTGCCAGTAGGGGGACAGCCTACGAGCAGTACTTC. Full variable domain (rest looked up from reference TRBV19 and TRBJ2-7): DGGITQSPKYLFRKEGQNVTLSCEQNLNHDAMYWYRQDPGQGLRLIYYSQIVNDFQKGDIAEGYSVSREKKESFPLTVTSAQKNPTAFYLCASRGTAYEQYFGPGTRLTVT.

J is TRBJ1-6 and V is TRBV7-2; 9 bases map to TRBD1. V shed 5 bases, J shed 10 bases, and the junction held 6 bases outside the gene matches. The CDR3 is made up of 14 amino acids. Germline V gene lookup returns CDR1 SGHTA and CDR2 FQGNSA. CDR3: CASSPGQGKSPLHF. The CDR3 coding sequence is TGTGCCAGCAGCCCGGGACAGGGCAAGTCACCCCTCCACTTT. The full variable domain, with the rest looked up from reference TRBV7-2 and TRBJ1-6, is GAGVSQSPSNKVTEKGKDVELRCDPISGHTALYWYRQSLGQGLEFLIYFQGNSAPDKSGLPSDRFSAERTGGSVSTLTIQRTQQEDSAVYLCASSPGQGKSPLHFGNGTRLTVT.

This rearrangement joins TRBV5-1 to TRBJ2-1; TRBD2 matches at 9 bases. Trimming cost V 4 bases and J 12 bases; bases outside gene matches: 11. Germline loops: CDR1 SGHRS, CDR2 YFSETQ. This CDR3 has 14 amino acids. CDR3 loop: CASSRGSGGYGQFF. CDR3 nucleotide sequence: TGCGCCAGCAGCCGGGGGAGCGGGGGGTACGGGCAGTTCTTC.

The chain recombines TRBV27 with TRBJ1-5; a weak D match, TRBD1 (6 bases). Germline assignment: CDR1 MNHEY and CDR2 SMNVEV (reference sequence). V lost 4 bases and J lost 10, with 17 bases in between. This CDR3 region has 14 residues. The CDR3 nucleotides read TGTGCCAGCAGTTCTGGCCAGGGGAGCCCCCCCCAGCATTTT. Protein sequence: CASSSGQGSPPQHF.

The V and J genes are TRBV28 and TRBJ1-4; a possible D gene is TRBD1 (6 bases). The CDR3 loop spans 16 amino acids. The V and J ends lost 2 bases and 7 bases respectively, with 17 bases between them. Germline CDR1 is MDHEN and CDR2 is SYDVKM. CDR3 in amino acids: CASSLGGRFKSEKLFF. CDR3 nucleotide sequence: TGTGCCAGCAGTTTAGGGGGCAGGTTCAAGAGTGAAAAACTGTTTTTT.

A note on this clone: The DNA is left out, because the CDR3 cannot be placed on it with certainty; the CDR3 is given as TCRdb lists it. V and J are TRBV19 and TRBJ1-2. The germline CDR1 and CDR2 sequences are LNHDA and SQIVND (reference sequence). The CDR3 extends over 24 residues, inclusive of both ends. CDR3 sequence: CASTCMYSLWLHLRFGDPYYGYTF.

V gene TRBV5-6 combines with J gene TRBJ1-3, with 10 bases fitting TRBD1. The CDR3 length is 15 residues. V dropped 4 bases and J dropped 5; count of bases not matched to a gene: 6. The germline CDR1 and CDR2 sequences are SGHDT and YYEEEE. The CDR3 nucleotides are TGTGCCAGCAGCCGGGACAGGGGTTATAGAAACACCATATATTTT. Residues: CASSRDRGYRNTIYF.

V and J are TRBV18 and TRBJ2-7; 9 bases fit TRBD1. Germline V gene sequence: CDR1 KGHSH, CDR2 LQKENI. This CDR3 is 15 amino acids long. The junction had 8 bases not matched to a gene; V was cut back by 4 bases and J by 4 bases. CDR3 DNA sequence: TGTGCCAGCTCACTCACTCGGGACAGGGCGTACGAGCAGTACTTC. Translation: CASSLTRDRAYEQYF. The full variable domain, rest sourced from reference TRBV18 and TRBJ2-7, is NAGVMQNPRHLVRRRGQEARLRCSPMKGHSHVYWYRQLPEEGLKFMVYLQKENIIDESGMPKERFSAEFPKEGPSILRIQQVVRGDSAAYFCASSLTRDRAYEQYFGPGTRLTVT.

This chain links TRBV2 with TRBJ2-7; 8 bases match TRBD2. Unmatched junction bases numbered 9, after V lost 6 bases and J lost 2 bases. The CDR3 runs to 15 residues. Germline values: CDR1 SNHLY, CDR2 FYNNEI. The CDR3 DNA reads TGTGCCAGCAGCCCTAGTCGGGGGGGGCCCTACGAGCAGTACTTC. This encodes CASSPSRGGPYEQYF.